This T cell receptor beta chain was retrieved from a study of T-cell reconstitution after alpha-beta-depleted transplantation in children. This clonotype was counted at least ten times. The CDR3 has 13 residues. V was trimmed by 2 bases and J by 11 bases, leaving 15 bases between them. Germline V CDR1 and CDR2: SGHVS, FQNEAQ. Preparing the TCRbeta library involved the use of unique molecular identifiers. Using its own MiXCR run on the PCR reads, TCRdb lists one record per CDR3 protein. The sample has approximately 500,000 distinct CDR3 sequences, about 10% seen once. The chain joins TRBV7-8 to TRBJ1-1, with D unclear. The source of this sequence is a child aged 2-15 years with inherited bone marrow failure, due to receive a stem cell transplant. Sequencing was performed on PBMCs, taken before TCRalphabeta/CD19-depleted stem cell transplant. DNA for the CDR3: TGTGCCAGCAGCTTAAGGATGAGGGCCGGTGCTTTCTTT. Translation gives CASSLRMRAGAFF.